The T cell receptor beta chain described here comes from a study of blood T cells in healthy people across ages. Concerning this clonotype itself: Antigen specificity is unknown. Just one base apart from a much larger clone, this may be a read error.

Whole-study results and caveats: Among T cells, TCR beta diversity per million cells dropped roughly linearly as age rose.

Using a J-beta primer mix together with a sample-barcoded 5' primer, a second PCR was run for about 7 to 12 cycles. TCRdb called the 5' RACE reads again in MiXCR, with one record for every CDR3 protein. The profile covers 1.8 million or so distinct CDR3 sequences, with 35% to 50% appearing a single time and 20% to 25% taken by the ten largest. Per the germline V gene, CDR1 is KGHDR and CDR2 is SFDVKD. V lost 6 bases to trimming and J lost 2 bases, with 13 bases between them. The CDR3 runs 15 residues. Specimen: blood. The clonotype comes from a human donor in good health. The chain is built from TRBV24-1 and TRBJ2-1; D could derive from TRBD1 or TRBD2 (5 bases each). The CDR3 spells CATSRDRSPYNEQFF. CDR3 bases: TGTGCCACCAGTCGGGACCGAAGCCCCTACAATGAGCAGTTCTTC.